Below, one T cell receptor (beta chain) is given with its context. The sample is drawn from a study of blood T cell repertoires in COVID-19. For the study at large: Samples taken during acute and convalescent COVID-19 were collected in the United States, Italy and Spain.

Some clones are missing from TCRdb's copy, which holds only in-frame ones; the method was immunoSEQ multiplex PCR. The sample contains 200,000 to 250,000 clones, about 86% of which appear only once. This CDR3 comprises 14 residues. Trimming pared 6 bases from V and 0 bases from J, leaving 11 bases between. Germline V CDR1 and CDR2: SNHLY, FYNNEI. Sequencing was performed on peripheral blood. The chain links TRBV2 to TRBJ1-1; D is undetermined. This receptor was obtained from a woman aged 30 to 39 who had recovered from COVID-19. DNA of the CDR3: TGTGCCAGCAGCGCCTGGGAGCTGAACACTGAAGCTTTCTTT. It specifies CASSAWELNTEAFF.